These T cell receptor beta chains were read from a single sample in a study of blood T cell repertoires in COVID-19. Sequencing used immunoSEQ multiplex PCR; TCRdb keeps in-frame clones, though not all of them. Of about 210,000 clones listed, more than 80% are singletons. Source material: peripheral blood. Source of these receptors: a woman of 80 years or more with COVID-19, enrolled during active disease. Both conserved end residues are part of each CDR3. A D gene is named only where the DNA matches it firmly. Size is stated for part of the rows, as once, few or many counts, or as a class when the clone is expanded.

V	size	D	J	CDR3	DNA
TRBV7-8	few	NA	TRBJ2-4	CASSLSLAGDIQYF	TGTGCCAGCAGCTTAAGCCTAGCTGGTGACATTCAGTACTTC
TRBV6-5	NA	TRBD1	TRBJ2-1	CASSTRQGLRNEQFF	TGTGCCAGCAGTACCCGACAGGGGTTGAGGAATGAGCAGTTCTTC
TRBV3-1/TRBV3-2	NA	NA	TRBJ1-2	CASSQQGTVLNGYTF	TGTGCCAGCAGCCAACAGGGGACGGTGCTAAACGGCTACACCTTC
TRBV6-2/TRBV6-3	NA	NA	TRBJ1-1	CASTPTRGHWNTEAFF	TGTGCCAGCACCCCAACCCGGGGACACTGGAACACTGAAGCTTTCTTT
TRBV7-2	NA	NA	TRBJ2-5	CASSSLLAPRQTQYF	TGTGCCAGCAGCTCCCTTCTAGCCCCTCGTCAGACCCAGTACTTC
TRBV5-1	NA	TRBD1	TRBJ1-2	CASSLAEGQGFGYTF	TGCGCCAGCAGCTTGGCCGAGGGACAGGGATTTGGCTACACCTTC
TRBV5-1	NA	NA	TRBJ1-2	CASNPSSGDGYTF	TGCGCCAGCAACCCGTCCTCAGGGGATGGCTACACCTTC
TRBV19	many	NA	TRBJ1-2	CASSIGDYGYTF	TGTGCCAGTAGTATAGGAGACTATGGCTACACCTTC
TRBV5-1	NA	TRBD1	TRBJ2-2	CASSLGGTGGSGELFF	TGCGCCAGCAGTCTTGGCGGGACAGGGGGCTCCGGGGAGCTGTTTTTT
TRBV18	NA	TRBD1	TRBJ1-5	CASSYRARQGSNQPQHF	TGTGCCAGCTCATACAGGGCGAGACAGGGAAGCAATCAGCCCCAGCATTTT
TRBV2	once	TRBD1	TRBJ1-5	CASTAGGIDQPQHF	TGTGCCAGCACGGCAGGGGGCATTGATCAGCCCCAGCATTTT
TRBV15	NA	NA	TRBJ1-2	CATSRGGQGQGRYTF	TGTGCCACCAGCAGAGGAGGTCAGGGGCAGGGACGCTACACCTTC
TRBV6-5	NA	NA	TRBJ1-3	CASSYSGTGGNTIYF	TGTGCCAGCAGTTACTCGGGTACAGGGGGAAACACCATATATTTT
TRBV14	NA	NA	TRBJ2-1	CASSQAAYNEQFF	TGTGCCAGCAGCCAAGCCGCCTACAATGAGCAGTTCTTC
TRBV6-1	NA	TRBD1	TRBJ1-5	CASSDGGGGRQPQHF	TGTGCCAGCAGTGACGGAGGGGGCGGTCGTCAGCCCCAGCATTTT
TRBV5-6	NA	TRBD1	TRBJ1-3	CASGSGTGTGNTIYF	TGTGCCAGCGGATCCGGGACAGGGACGGGAAACACCATATATTTT
TRBV5-4	NA	TRBD1	TRBJ1-2	CASSLLGTDRSGGYTF	TGTGCCAGCAGCTTGCTCGGGACAGACAGGTCTGGCGGCTACACCTTC
TRBV14	NA	TRBD2	TRBJ2-1	CASSLTLAGDHNEQFF	TGTGCCAGCAGCCTCACCCTAGCGGGAGACCACAATGAGCAGTTCTTC
TRBV28	NA	NA	TRBJ2-5	CASSFPGIQETQYF	TGTGCCAGCAGTTTTCCGGGGATCCAAGAGACCCAGTACTTC
TRBV15	NA	TRBD2	TRBJ2-3	CATSRATPTSGSFGTDTQYF	TGTGCCACCAGCAGAGCCACCCCGACTAGCGGGAGTTTCGGCACAGATACGCAGTATTTT
TRBV14	once	TRBD1	TRBJ1-1	CASSQAQGTEAFF	TGCGCCAGCAGCCAAGCACAGGGGACTGAAGCTTTCTTT
TRBV5-1	NA	NA	TRBJ1-1	CASSSGNGLSEAFF	TGCGCCAGCAGCTCCGGGAACGGACTGTCTGAAGCTTTCTTT
TRBV5-1	NA	NA	TRBJ2-3	CASSLFQGGTDTQYF	TGCGCCAGCAGCTTGTTTCAGGGTGGGACAGATACGCAGTATTTT
TRBV12-3/TRBV12-4	NA	NA	TRBJ1-2	CASSPRGGLRYTF	TGTGCCAGCAGCCCACGGGGGGGGCTCCGCTACACCTTC
TRBV12-3/TRBV12-4	NA	NA	TRBJ1-6	CASSSVSSPLHF	TGTGCCAGCAGTTCTGTTTCGTCACCCCTCCACTTT
TRBV6-1	NA	TRBD1	TRBJ2-2	CASSGRDRANTGELFF	TGTGCCAGCAGTGGGCGGGACAGGGCGAACACCGGGGAGCTGTTTTTT
TRBV3-1/TRBV3-2	NA	NA	TRBJ2-5	CASSPRGASMAQYF	TGTGCCAGCAGCCCCCGGGGAGCTAGTATGGCCCAGTACTTC
TRBV28	NA	NA	TRBJ1-6	CASKLTGYNSPLHF	TGTGCCAGCAAGCTGACGGGGTATAATTCACCCCTCCACTTT
TRBV24-1	NA	TRBD1	TRBJ1-1	CATSAGTGAPTEAFF	TGTGCCACCAGCGCCGGGACAGGGGCTCCCACTGAAGCTTTCTTT
TRBV25-1	NA	NA	TRBJ2-3	CASSDHGRGTDTQYF	TGTGCCAGCAGTGACCACGGCAGGGGCACAGATACGCAGTATTTT
TRBV28	NA	NA	TRBJ1-5	CASTLGTVTQPQHF	TGTGCCAGCACTCTAGGTACGGTTACTCAGCCCCAGCATTTT
TRBV7-9	NA	TRBD1	TRBJ1-2	CASSTPGTGISGYTF	TGTGCCAGCAGCACTCCCGGGACAGGTATATCTGGCTACACCTTC
TRBV2	NA	NA	TRBJ2-7	CASSDQGNSYEQYF	TGTGCCAGCAGTGACCAGGGCAACTCCTACGAGCAGTACTTC
TRBV29-1	once	TRBD2	TRBJ2-5	CSVAAVAGGSETQYF	TGCAGCGTTGCAGCGGTAGCGGGAGGTTCAGAGACCCAGTACTTC
TRBV24-1	NA	NA	TRBJ1-4	CATSDFWDGGGKLFF	TGTGCCACCAGTGATTTCTGGGATGGTGGAGGCAAACTGTTTTTT
TRBV5-6	NA	NA	TRBJ1-5	CASSRGGRSNQPQHF	TGTGCCAGCAGCAGAGGGGGTAGGAGCAATCAGCCCCAGCATTTT
TRBV19	NA	NA	TRBJ2-3	CASSNPGGTIVTQYF	TGTGCCAGTAGTAACCCGGGGGGCACGATAGTTACGCAGTATTTT
TRBV7-9	NA	NA	TRBJ1-5	CASSPGVGPQHF	TGTGCCAGCAGCCCAGGGGTGGGGCCCCAGCATTTT
TRBV2	NA	NA	TRBJ2-3	CASSSGPPSTDTQYF	TGTGCCAGCAGCTCAGGTCCCCCTAGCACAGATACGCAGTATTTT
TRBV5-1	NA	TRBD1	TRBJ2-1	CASSPGTGWYNEQFF	TGCGCCAGCAGCCCCGGGACAGGCTGGTACAATGAGCAGTTCTTC
TRBV28	NA	TRBD1	TRBJ2-5	CASSLAGTGKETQYF	TGTGCCAGCAGTTTGGCGGGGACAGGAAAAGAGACCCAGTACTTC
TRBV7-2	NA	TRBD1	TRBJ1-2	CASSLITSGTDKFPPGYTF	TGTGCCAGCAGCTTAATAACTTCCGGGACAGACAAATTCCCCCCTGGCTACACCTTC
TRBV5-1	NA	NA	TRBJ2-3	CASSPGSASSTDTQYF	TGCGCCAGCAGCCCCGGTTCAGCTAGCAGCACAGATACGCAGTATTTT
TRBV9	NA	NA	TRBJ2-3	CASSVGLTDTDTQYF	TGTGCCAGCAGCGTAGGTCTAACCGATACAGATACGCAGTATTTT
TRBV29-1	NA	TRBD1	TRBJ1-2	CSARQGAGGYTF	TGCAGCGCGCGACAGGGGGCTGGGGGCTACACCTTC
TRBV3-1/TRBV3-2	NA	NA	TRBJ2-7	CASSQVFYEQYF	TGTGCCAGCAGCCAAGTCTTCTACGAGCAGTACTTC
TRBV6-1	NA	NA	TRBJ1-6	CASREEADGRSSPLHF	TGTGCCAGCAGGGAAGAAGCGGACGGGAGGAGTTCACCCCTCCACTTT
TRBV5-4	once	TRBD2	TRBJ2-2	CASSLAGGTNTGELFF	TGTGCCAGCAGCTTGGCCGGGGGGACGAACACCGGGGAGCTGTTTTTT
TRBV15	NA	NA	TRBJ1-1	CATSRDHQGTEAFF	TGTGCCACCAGCAGAGATCACCAGGGTACTGAAGCTTTCTTT
TRBV5-1	few	NA	TRBJ1-1	CASSLQGVGHTEAFF	TGCGCCAGCAGCTTACAGGGAGTGGGACACACTGAAGCTTTCTTT
TRBV7-9	NA	NA	TRBJ2-7	CASSSLGGPQYF	TGTGCCAGCAGCTCCTTGGGGGGGCCGCAGTACTTC
TRBV24-1	NA	NA	TRBJ2-7	CATSDPELGAYEQYF	TGTGCCACCAGTGACCCTGAATTGGGCGCCTACGAGCAGTACTTC
TRBV15	NA	TRBD2	TRBJ2-3	CATSRDRRGRVDTQYF	TGTGCCACCAGCAGAGATAGGCGGGGGAGGGTAGATACGCAGTATTTT
TRBV29-1	NA	TRBD2	TRBJ2-3	CSVAPAGGSVADTQYF	TGCAGCGTTGCCCCCGCGGGAGGATCGGTCGCAGATACGCAGTATTTT